The entry below gives a single T cell receptor beta chain sequence along with its context. The data belong to a study of shared clonotypes between healthy human individuals. Study-level background: The plates for each donor numbered three CD4 naive, three CD4 memory, two CD8 naive and one CD8 memory.

Here immunoSEQ multiplex PCR was the method, and the copy in TCRdb shows in-frame clones only, minus some. This table holds around 700,000 clones, around 72% found once. With 3 bases removed from V and 6 bases from J, the gap between germline ends came to 12 bases. The CDR3 totals 14 residues. In germline, CDR1 is KGHSH, CDR2 LQKENI. Material: memory CD4+ T cells sorted from blood. Subset in this sample: CD45RA-negative fraction. The receptor was derived from a woman aged 25 to 45 in good health. The chain couples TRBV18 to TRBJ1-5; no reliable D call. In nucleotides, the CDR3 is TGTGCCAGCTCACCCGCCGGTGTTGTTCAGCCCCAGCATTTT. This codes for CASSPAGVVQPQHF.